The 2 T cell receptor beta chains given below trace back to one sample, sequenced in a study of CD8 T cells in ankylosing spondylitis. General study findings and limits: It appeared that ankylosing spondylitis blood was characterized by a TCR beta motif of several highly homologous variants.

Their cognate antigens are unknown. Using its own MiXCR run on the 5' RACE reads, TCRdb lists one record per CDR3 protein. Among 500,000 or so distinct CDR3 sequences listed, about 5.2% were seen once. What was sequenced was blood, either unsorted or a sorted T cell fraction (not recorded which). These receptors all come from a male donor with ankylosing spondylitis.

This clonotype was seen only a few times. The CDR3 loop reads CSARTSGGNEQFF. The CDR3 bases are TGCAGTGCTAGGACTAGCGGGGGCAATGAGCAGTTCTTC. This sequence joins TRBV20-1 and TRBJ2-1; 12 positions match TRBD2. Germline V gene lookup returns CDR1 DFQATT and CDR2 SNEGSKA (reference sequence). The CDR3 runs 13 residues. With 3 bases clipped from V and 6 bases from J, the junction kept 0 bases outside the gene matches.

This clonotype was detected ten times or more. This chain links TRBV7-6 with TRBJ2-1, with TRBD2 matching over 8 bases. Germline loops: CDR1 SGHVS, CDR2 FNYEAQ. With V trimmed by 5 bases and J by 3 bases, 6 bases remained unmatched. The CDR3 length is 15 residues. This CDR3 is CASSAERGIYNEQFF. The CDR3 nucleotides read TGTGCCAGCAGCGCAGAGCGGGGGATCTACAATGAGCAGTTCTTC.